Listed below are T cell receptor beta chains from one sample, sequenced in a study of T cell changes during pregnancy in multiple sclerosis. The data were produced by immunoSEQ multiplex PCR, yet TCRdb's version contains in-frame clones alone and is incomplete. The sample lists more than 60,000 clones; about 91% were seen once. The sample here was CD4+ T cells from peripheral blood mononuclear cells, taken in the third trimester of pregnancy. The receptors stem from a female donor in good health, enrolled as a control in a pregnancy study. The CDR3 runs from the conserved cysteine through the conserved F or W. Each record gives: D gene, clone size, CDR3 length, J gene, V gene, CDR3 DNA, CDR3 protein. D genes are given only for firm matches. Where a row states a size, it is once, few, many or the class of an expanded clone; other rows omit it.

d_gene: -; abundance: -; len: 13; j_gene: TRBJ1-5; v_gene: TRBV27; CDR3nt: TGTGCCAGCGCAAGAAGCCGCAATCAGCCCCAGCATTTT; CDR3aa: CASARSRNQPQHF
d_gene: TRBD1; abundance: -; len: 16; j_gene: TRBJ1-1; v_gene: TRBV10-3; CDR3nt: TGTGCCATCAGTGCTGGACAGGGAATGGGGAACACTGAAGCTTTCTTT; CDR3aa: CAISAGQGMGNTEAFF
d_gene: TRBD2; abundance: -; len: 17; j_gene: TRBJ2-1; v_gene: TRBV19; CDR3nt: TGTGCCAGTTGGACTAGCGGGGGGGCCGGGTCCTACAATGAGCAGTTCTTC; CDR3aa: CASWTSGGAGSYNEQFF
d_gene: TRBD1; abundance: -; len: 12; j_gene: TRBJ1-4; v_gene: TRBV6-5; CDR3nt: TGTGCCAGCGGACAGGGCCGGGAAAAACTGTTTTTT; CDR3aa: CASGQGREKLFF
d_gene: TRBD2; abundance: -; len: 13; j_gene: TRBJ2-5; v_gene: TRBV7-9; CDR3nt: TGTGCCAGCAGCTTAGGCGGGGGAGAGACCCAGTACTTC; CDR3aa: CASSLGGGETQYF
d_gene: -; abundance: -; len: 15; j_gene: TRBJ1-1; v_gene: TRBV9; CDR3nt: TGTGCCAGCAGCGCACAGGGTCCGGTGAACACTGAAGCTTTCTTT; CDR3aa: CASSAQGPVNTEAFF
d_gene: TRBD2; abundance: once; len: 17; j_gene: TRBJ2-1; v_gene: TRBV9; CDR3nt: TGTGCCAGCAGCGTAGCTACGCGTGGCGGGGGGGACGGGGAGCAGTTCTTC; CDR3aa: CASSVATRGGGDGEQFF
d_gene: -; abundance: -; len: 13; j_gene: TRBJ1-1; v_gene: TRBV6-4; CDR3nt: TGTGCCAGCAGTGAGTACAGGAACACTGAAGCTTTCTTT; CDR3aa: CASSEYRNTEAFF
d_gene: TRBD1; abundance: -; len: 14; j_gene: TRBJ2-7; v_gene: TRBV19; CDR3nt: TGTGCCAGTAGTCTCGGGACAGTACCCTACGAGCAGTACTTC; CDR3aa: CASSLGTVPYEQYF
d_gene: TRBD2; abundance: -; len: 16; j_gene: TRBJ2-2; v_gene: TRBV6-4; CDR3nt: TGTGCCAGCAGTGTTTTAGCGGGGGCAAACACCGGGGAGCTGTTTTTT; CDR3aa: CASSVLAGANTGELFF
d_gene: -; abundance: -; len: 16; j_gene: TRBJ1-5; v_gene: TRBV19; CDR3nt: TGTGCCAGTAGTATGTTGGCCAAAGGGGGCAATCAGCCCCAGCATTTT; CDR3aa: CASSMLAKGGNQPQHF
d_gene: -; abundance: once; len: 15; j_gene: TRBJ1-5; v_gene: TRBV19; CDR3nt: TGTGCCAGTAGTAAGCGGACGGGGAGCAATCAGCCCCAGCATTTT; CDR3aa: CASSKRTGSNQPQHF
d_gene: -; abundance: once; len: 12; j_gene: TRBJ1-4; v_gene: TRBV30; CDR3nt: TGTGCCGGGGACCGAGGGGGGGTAAAACTGTTTTTT; CDR3aa: CAGDRGGVKLFF
d_gene: TRBD1; abundance: -; len: 16; j_gene: TRBJ2-1; v_gene: TRBV4-3; CDR3nt: TGCGCCAGCAGCCAAGAGGGACAGGTGGGGTACAATGAGCAGTTCTTC; CDR3aa: CASSQEGQVGYNEQFF
d_gene: TRBD1; abundance: -; len: 15; j_gene: TRBJ2-5; v_gene: TRBV6-5; CDR3nt: TGTGCCAACGAATCCCGGGACAGGGGAGGGGAGACCCAGTACTTC; CDR3aa: CANESRDRGGETQYF
d_gene: TRBD1; abundance: -; len: 15; j_gene: TRBJ2-5; v_gene: TRBV10-3; CDR3nt: TGTGCCATCAGTGGGGGACAGGGGGACGTGGAGACCCAGTACTTC; CDR3aa: CAISGGQGDVETQYF
d_gene: -; abundance: -; len: 14; j_gene: TRBJ2-4; v_gene: TRBV7-3; CDR3nt: TGTGCCAGCAGTCGTGACAGGTCCAAAAACATTCAGTACTTC; CDR3aa: CASSRDRSKNIQYF
d_gene: TRBD1; abundance: -; len: 16; j_gene: TRBJ1-1; v_gene: TRBV6-6; CDR3nt: TGTGCCAGCAGTCACCCCTCGGGACAGTTGAACACTGAAGCTTTCTTT; CDR3aa: CASSHPSGQLNTEAFF
d_gene: TRBD2; abundance: -; len: 15; j_gene: TRBJ2-7; v_gene: TRBV18; CDR3nt: TGTGCCAGCTCACCCTCCGGGACTAGCGGCTACGAGCAGTACTTC; CDR3aa: CASSPSGTSGYEQYF
d_gene: -; abundance: -; len: 12; j_gene: TRBJ2-3; v_gene: TRBV5-1; CDR3nt: TGCGCCAGCAGCCCAGACACAGATACGCAGTATTTT; CDR3aa: CASSPDTDTQYF
d_gene: TRBD1; abundance: -; len: 14; j_gene: TRBJ1-2; v_gene: TRBV5-8; CDR3nt: TGTGCCAGCAGCTTGGGGGGGACAGGGGTCGGCTACACCTTC; CDR3aa: CASSLGGTGVGYTF
d_gene: TRBD1; abundance: -; len: 15; j_gene: TRBJ1-3; v_gene: TRBV18; CDR3nt: TGTGCCAGCTCACGACCCGGGACAGGGGGAAACACCATATATTTT; CDR3aa: CASSRPGTGGNTIYF
d_gene: -; abundance: -; len: 15; j_gene: TRBJ1-1; v_gene: TRBV6-4; CDR3nt: TGTGCCAGCAGTTTTCAGGCAGGGGCGGACACTGAAGCTTTCTTT; CDR3aa: CASSFQAGADTEAFF
d_gene: -; abundance: -; len: 15; j_gene: TRBJ1-3; v_gene: TRBV2; CDR3nt: TGTGCCAGCAGTCAACTACGGAGCTCTGGAAACACCATATATTTT; CDR3aa: CASSQLRSSGNTIYF
d_gene: TRBD1; abundance: -; len: 15; j_gene: TRBJ2-5; v_gene: TRBV29-1; CDR3nt: TGCAGCGTTGGAGGGGTCGGACAGGGTCAAGAGACCCAGTACTTC; CDR3aa: CSVGGVGQGQETQYF
d_gene: -; abundance: -; len: 15; j_gene: TRBJ1-1; v_gene: TRBV6-5; CDR3nt: TGTGCCAGCAGGGGAGCGGGCGCGGGGAACACTGAAGCTTTCTTT; CDR3aa: CASRGAGAGNTEAFF
d_gene: -; abundance: -; len: 14; j_gene: TRBJ1-4; v_gene: TRBV5-4; CDR3nt: TGTGCCAGCAGCCGGACACCAACTAATGAAAAACTGTTTTTT; CDR3aa: CASSRTPTNEKLFF
d_gene: TRBD1; abundance: -; len: 16; j_gene: TRBJ1-1; v_gene: TRBV10-2; CDR3nt: TGCGCCAGCAGTACCCGGACAGGGAATCTGGACACTGAAGCTTTCTTT; CDR3aa: CASSTRTGNLDTEAFF
d_gene: TRBD1; abundance: -; len: 16; j_gene: TRBJ1-1; v_gene: TRBV10-3; CDR3nt: TGTGCCATCAGTGAGTCCCAAACAGGGGGGAACACTGAAGCTTTCTTT; CDR3aa: CAISESQTGGNTEAFF
d_gene: -; abundance: once; len: 16; j_gene: TRBJ1-1; v_gene: TRBV9; CDR3nt: TGTGCCAGCAGCGTCGGACTTACCCAAGGGAACACTGAAGCTTTCTTT; CDR3aa: CASSVGLTQGNTEAFF
d_gene: TRBD2; abundance: -; len: 18; j_gene: TRBJ2-1; v_gene: TRBV9; CDR3nt: TGTGCCAGCAGCGTAGATAGCGGGGGGGCCTTGGATTATCGTGAGCAGTTCTTC; CDR3aa: CASSVDSGGALDYREQFF
d_gene: TRBD2; abundance: -; len: 14; j_gene: TRBJ2-2; v_gene: TRBV19; CDR3nt: TGTGCCAGTAGTAATACGGGGGGCACCGGGGAGCTGTTTTTT; CDR3aa: CASSNTGGTGELFF
d_gene: -; abundance: -; len: 11; j_gene: TRBJ1-2; v_gene: TRBV20-1; CDR3nt: TGCAGTGCCATAGGAAGCGTGGGCTACACCTTC; CDR3aa: CSAIGSVGYTF
d_gene: TRBD1; abundance: once; len: 12; j_gene: TRBJ2-5; v_gene: TRBV19; CDR3nt: TGTGCCGCCCAGGGGGCCGGGGAGACCCAGTACTTC; CDR3aa: CAAQGAGETQYF
d_gene: -; abundance: -; len: 16; j_gene: TRBJ2-7; v_gene: TRBV18; CDR3nt: TGTGCCAGCTCAGCAGGACTTGTCCCGAGCTCCTACGAGCAGTACTTC; CDR3aa: CASSAGLVPSSYEQYF
d_gene: -; abundance: -; len: 15; j_gene: TRBJ2-7; v_gene: TRBV6-5; CDR3nt: TGTGCCAGCAGCCAGACAGACCGAAGGGGCTACGAGCAGTACTTC; CDR3aa: CASSQTDRRGYEQYF
d_gene: TRBD2; abundance: -; len: 19; j_gene: TRBJ2-7; v_gene: TRBV2; CDR3nt: TGTGCCAGCATTCGGCTCCGCGGGACTAGCGGGGGAGCGACCTACGAGCAGTACTTC; CDR3aa: CASIRLRGTSGGATYEQYF
d_gene: TRBD1; abundance: -; len: 17; j_gene: TRBJ1-3; v_gene: TRBV18; CDR3nt: TGTGCCAGCTCACGCTTCACTAGGGGGCAGACTGGAAACACCATATATTTT; CDR3aa: CASSRFTRGQTGNTIYF
d_gene: TRBD1; abundance: -; len: 15; j_gene: TRBJ2-1; v_gene: TRBV4-3; CDR3nt: TGCGCCAGCAGCCAAGCGGACAGGGGGTACAATGAGCAGTTCTTC; CDR3aa: CASSQADRGYNEQFF
d_gene: -; abundance: -; len: 13; j_gene: TRBJ1-2; v_gene: TRBV29-1; CDR3nt: TGCAGCGTTGAAAAGGGCAGGGCCTATGGCTACACCTTC; CDR3aa: CSVEKGRAYGYTF
d_gene: -; abundance: once; len: 14; j_gene: TRBJ2-3; v_gene: TRBV5-1; CDR3nt: TGCGCCAGCAGCTCCGAACGGGGCACAGATACGCAGTATTTT; CDR3aa: CASSSERGTDTQYF
d_gene: -; abundance: -; len: 13; j_gene: TRBJ1-1; v_gene: TRBV7-9; CDR3nt: TGTGCCAGCAGAGACCCAGGGGTGACTGAAGCTTTCTTT; CDR3aa: CASRDPGVTEAFF
d_gene: TRBD1; abundance: -; len: 17; j_gene: TRBJ2-2; v_gene: TRBV27; CDR3nt: TGTGCCAGCAAACCAAGATTCGGGACAGCGAACACCGGGGAGCTGTTTTTT; CDR3aa: CASKPRFGTANTGELFF
d_gene: -; abundance: -; len: 15; j_gene: TRBJ1-2; v_gene: TRBV7-2; CDR3nt: TGTGCCAGCAGCTTAGAGTCGGTCCGAGGGGGTGGCTACACCTTC; CDR3aa: CASSLESVRGGGYTF
d_gene: -; abundance: -; len: 16; j_gene: TRBJ1-5; v_gene: TRBV7-9; CDR3nt: TGTGCCAGCAGCTTAGCGGGCCAGGGTAGCAATCAGCCCCAGCATTTT; CDR3aa: CASSLAGQGSNQPQHF
d_gene: -; abundance: -; len: 13; j_gene: TRBJ2-5; v_gene: TRBV7-2; CDR3nt: TGTGCCAGCACGCGGACAGTCCAAGAGACCCAGTACTTC; CDR3aa: CASTRTVQETQYF
d_gene: -; abundance: -; len: 14; j_gene: TRBJ1-1; v_gene: TRBV7-2; CDR3nt: TGTGCCAGCAGCCCCCTTATAGCGAACACTGAAGCTTTCTTT; CDR3aa: CASSPLIANTEAFF
d_gene: -; abundance: few; len: 14; j_gene: TRBJ1-1; v_gene: TRBV10-1; CDR3nt: TGCGCCAGCAGTTCCGGGACTCCGGGGACTGAAGCTTTCTTT; CDR3aa: CASSSGTPGTEAFF
d_gene: -; abundance: -; len: 14; j_gene: TRBJ1-2; v_gene: TRBV4-3; CDR3nt: TGCGCCAGCAGCCCCCAGGGAAATGTCTATGGCTACACCTTC; CDR3aa: CASSPQGNVYGYTF
d_gene: -; abundance: -; len: 13; j_gene: TRBJ1-4; v_gene: TRBV9; CDR3nt: TGTGCCAGCAGCGTAGGACTTGGTGAAAAACTGTTTTTT; CDR3aa: CASSVGLGEKLFF
d_gene: TRBD1; abundance: -; len: 14; j_gene: TRBJ1-1; v_gene: TRBV15; CDR3nt: TGTGCCACCAGCACCGAGGGGGCAGTGGGTGAAGCTTTCTTT; CDR3aa: CATSTEGAVGEAFF